This TCR beta chain was identified during a study of early stage breast cancer tumors. Study in general: ER+/PR+/HER2- status applied to about 70% of the 16 invasive breast tumors.

Whole-study findings and limits: Comparing each tissue with blood distinguished tumor from normal in about 90% of the 16 patients. Compared with adjacent normal breast tissue, tumors showed 2.5 to 3-fold greater T cell density and higher clonality.

Each sample had two DNA replicates, around 0.45 ug blood or around 1.5 ug tissue. Clones were sequenced by immunoSEQ multiplex PCR, and TCRdb holds only the in-frame ones, with some missing. The table lists tens of thousands of clones, about two thirds of them singletons. Of note for this clone: The antigen is unknown.

The trim removed 5 bases at V and 2 bases at J, leaving 11 bases unmatched. CDR3 length equals 16 residues. CDR1 SGHAT and CDR2 FQNNGV come from the germline V gene. This TCR derives from a person aged 50 to 59 with breast cancer. Sequencing input: blood. V and J are TRBV11-2 and TRBJ2-7, with 8 bases fitting TRBD1. Written as DNA, the CDR3 is TGTGCCAGCAGCCCCCTCCGCCGGACAGGGCCCTACGAGCAGTACGTC. It encodes CASSPLRRTGPYEQYV.